This T cell receptor (beta chain) is from a study of CD8+ T cells in alopecia areata. Study-wide points: On tofacitinib, scalp and blood still held many of the expanded lesional clones.

For this clone: Its target is not known.

V gave up 3 bases and J gave up 4 bases; unmatched junction bases: 11. The germline gives CDR1 SQVTM, CDR2 ANQGSEA. The CDR3 covers 15 residues. The treatment was: oral pan-JAK inhibitor, 5-10 mg twice daily. Specimens obtained from alopecia areata patients comprised lesional scalp punch biopsies and peripheral blood. Extraction of RNA preceded its reverse transcription into cDNA, which served as the sequencing template. Using immunoSEQ multiplex PCR, the repertoire was profiled, and TCRdb retains in-frame clones only, with some absent. Here the sample spans about 190,000 clones, 45% to 75% being singletons.

This sequence originates from a human donor with alopecia areata. J is TRBJ2-7 and V is TRBV29-1; 8 nucleotides agree with TRBD1. The starting material was CD4+ T cells sorted from blood, obtained at week 4, from a patient treated with tofacitinib. As DNA, the CDR3 is TGCAGCGTTGAGGCCGGGCCGGGACAGGTATACGAGCAGTACTTC. Translating it yields CSVEAGPGQVYEQYF.